The 7 T cell receptor beta chains listed next were all sequenced from one sample in a study of graft-versus-host responses after intestinal transplantation. Their recognized antigens are unknown. Here immunoSEQ multiplex PCR was the method, and the copy in TCRdb shows in-frame clones only, minus some. This sample has 80,000 to 90,000 clones, with under 90% found just once. The material sequenced was unstimulated CD4+ T cells sorted from spleen or lymph node cells, taken before intestinal transplant. The receptor set was obtained from a human donor who received an intestinal transplant.

V gene TRBV7-8 combines with J gene TRBJ1-1; 10 bases map to TRBD1. V lost 4 bases to trimming and J lost 7 bases; unmatched junction nucleotides: 9. Germline assignment: CDR1 SGHVS and CDR2 FQNEAQ. The CDR3 spans 15 residues. The CDR3 nucleotides are TGTGCCAGCAGCTCGGGGGCCGGACAGGGGGGTGAAGCTTTCTTT. It translates to CASSSGAGQGGEAFF.

V is TRBV4-2 and J is TRBJ2-7; tentative D call: TRBD2 (7 bases). There are 15 residues in the CDR3. Trimming took off 3 bases at V and 2 bases at J, with 14 bases between the two ends. From germline, CDR1 is LGHNA and CDR2 YNFKEQ. The CDR3 sequence: CASSQGRDIAYEQYF. DNA for the CDR3: TGTGCCAGCAGCCAGGGGAGGGACATAGCCTACGAGCAGTACTTC.

The rearrangement uses TRBV14 and TRBJ1-4, with 8 bases lining up with TRBD1. J lost 5 bases, V lost 1 base, and 6 bases had no gene match. The CDR3 consists of 16 residues. Germline lookup yields CDR1 SGHDN and CDR2 FVKESK. The CDR3 here is CASSQVQGASNEKLFF. CDR3 in DNA: TGTGCCAGCAGCCAAGTCCAGGGGGCTAGCAATGAAAAACTGTTTTTT.

V usage is TRBV5-1 and J usage is TRBJ2-5, with 8 bases that match TRBD2. The germline CDR1 and CDR2 sequences are SGHRS and YFSETQ. J was trimmed by 1 base and V by 2 bases; bases with no gene match: 1. CDR3 size: 14 residues. The CDR3 sequence: CASSFRGGQETQYF. The CDR3 nucleotides read TGCGCCAGCAGCTTCCGGGGGGGCCAAGAGACCCAGTACTTC.

The chain has TRBV5-1 and TRBJ2-1; 8 positions agree with TRBD2. V was clipped by 2 bases and J by 5 bases; unmatched bases: 3. This CDR3 is 14 amino acids long. Germline CDR1 and CDR2: SGHRS and YFSETQ. The CDR3: CASSLVAGHNEQFF. CDR3 nucleotides: TGCGCCAGCAGCTTAGTAGCGGGGCACAATGAGCAGTTCTTC. The entire variable domain, with the rest obtained from reference TRBV5-1 and TRBJ2-1, is as follows: KAGVTQTPRYLIKTRGQQVTLSCSPISGHRSVSWYQQTPGQGLQFLFEYFSETQRNKGNFPGRFSGRQFSNSRSEMNVSTLELGDSALYLCASSLVAGHNEQFFGPGTRLTVL.

The J gene is TRBJ2-1, the V gene TRBV4-2; TRBD2 agrees at 10 bases. Germline V gene sequence: CDR1 LGHNA, CDR2 YNFKEQ. The CDR3 spans 18 residues. Unmatched junction bases numbered 13, after V lost 0 bases and J lost 8 bases. The CDR3 DNA follows: TGTGCCAGCAGCCAAGAAAGATCAGCGGGGGGGGTTAGGGATGAGCAGTTCTTC. Amino acid sequence: CASSQERSAGGVRDEQFF.

The chain is built from TRBV12-5 and TRBJ1-1; 9 bases are a match to TRBD1. The CDR3 has 17 amino acids. Germline CDR1 reads LGHNT; CDR2 reads FRNRAP. J gave up 5 bases and V 6 bases, and 16 bases lay outside the gene matches. The CDR3 region is CASGPGADRGRWTEAFF. In nucleotides, the CDR3 is TGTGCTAGTGGCCCTGGGGCCGACAGGGGGAGATGGACTGAAGCTTTCTTT.